This T cell receptor (beta chain) was retrieved from a study of beta chain features in type 1 diabetes. Study-wide points: TCRB CDR3s from Type 1 diabetes patients were moderately but significantly shorter in all four CD4+ subsets.

The V gene's germline CDR1 is GTSNPN and CDR2 SVGIG (reference sequence). The CDR3 extends over 14 amino acids. The junction had 8 bases not matched to a gene; V was cut back by 2 bases and J by 7 bases. Averaging about 116 mL, one heparinised blood draw came from each individual donor. On this clone: What it binds is unknown.

Reverse transcribing all isolated RNA meant expressed TCRB transcripts were sequenced. Only in-frame clones appear in the TCRdb table, and some are missing; sequencing was by immunoSEQ multiplex PCR. The sample includes about 280,000 clones, approximately 15% seen only once; the top ten take less than 0.02%. The receptor comes from a man aged 18 to 35 with type 1 diabetes. The specimen sequenced was naive CD4+ T cells from blood. The chain has TRBV30 and TRBJ2-1, with TRBD1 identical over 7 bases. The DNA of the CDR3 is TGTGCCTGGAGTCCGAAAGAACAGGGGAATGAGCAGTTCTTC. Encoded protein: CAWSPKEQGNEQFF.